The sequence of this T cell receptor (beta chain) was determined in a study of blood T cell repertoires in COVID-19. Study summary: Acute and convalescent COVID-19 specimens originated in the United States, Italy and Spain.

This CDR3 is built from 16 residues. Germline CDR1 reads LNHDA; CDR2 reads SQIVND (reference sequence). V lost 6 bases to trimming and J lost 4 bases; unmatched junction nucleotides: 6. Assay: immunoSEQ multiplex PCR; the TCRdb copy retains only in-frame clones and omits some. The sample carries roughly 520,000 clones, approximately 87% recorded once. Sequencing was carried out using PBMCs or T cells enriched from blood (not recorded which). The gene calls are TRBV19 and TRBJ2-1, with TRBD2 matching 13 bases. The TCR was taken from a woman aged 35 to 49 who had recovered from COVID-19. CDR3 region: CASSPQLAGGYNEQFF. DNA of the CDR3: TGTGCCAGTAGCCCACAACTAGCGGGAGGGTACAATGAGCAGTTCTTC.